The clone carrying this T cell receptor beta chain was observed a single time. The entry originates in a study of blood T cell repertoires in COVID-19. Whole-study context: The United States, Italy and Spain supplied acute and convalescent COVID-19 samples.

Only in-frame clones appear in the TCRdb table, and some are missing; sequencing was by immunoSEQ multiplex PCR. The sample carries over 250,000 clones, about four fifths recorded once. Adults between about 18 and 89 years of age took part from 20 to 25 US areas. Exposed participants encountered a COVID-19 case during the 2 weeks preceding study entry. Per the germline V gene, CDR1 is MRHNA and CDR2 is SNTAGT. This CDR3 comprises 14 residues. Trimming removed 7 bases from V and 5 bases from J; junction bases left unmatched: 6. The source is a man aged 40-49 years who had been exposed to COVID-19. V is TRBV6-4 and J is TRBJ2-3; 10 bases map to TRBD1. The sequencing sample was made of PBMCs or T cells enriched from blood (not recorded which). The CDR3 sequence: CASNEGTGVDTQYF. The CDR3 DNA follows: TGTGCCAGCAACGAGGGGACAGGGGTAGATACGCAGTATTTT.